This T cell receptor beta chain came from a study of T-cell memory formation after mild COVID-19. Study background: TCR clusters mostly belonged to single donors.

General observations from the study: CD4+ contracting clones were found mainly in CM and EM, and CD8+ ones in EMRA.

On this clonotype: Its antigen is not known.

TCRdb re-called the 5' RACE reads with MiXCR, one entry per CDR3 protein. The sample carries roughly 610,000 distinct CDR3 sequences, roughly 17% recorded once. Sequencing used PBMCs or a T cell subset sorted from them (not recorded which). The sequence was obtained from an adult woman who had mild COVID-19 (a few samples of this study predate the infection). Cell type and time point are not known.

DNA for the CDR3: TGCAGCGTTGATTTCTGGCCGGGGGAGCTGTTTTTT. Protein sequence: CSVDFWPGELFF. The rearrangement links TRBV29-1 to TRBJ2-2; D call uncertain. Deletions cut 3 bases from V and 8 bases from J, with 10 bases between. Germline V CDR1 and CDR2: SQVTM, ANQGSEA. The CDR3 spans 12 residues.